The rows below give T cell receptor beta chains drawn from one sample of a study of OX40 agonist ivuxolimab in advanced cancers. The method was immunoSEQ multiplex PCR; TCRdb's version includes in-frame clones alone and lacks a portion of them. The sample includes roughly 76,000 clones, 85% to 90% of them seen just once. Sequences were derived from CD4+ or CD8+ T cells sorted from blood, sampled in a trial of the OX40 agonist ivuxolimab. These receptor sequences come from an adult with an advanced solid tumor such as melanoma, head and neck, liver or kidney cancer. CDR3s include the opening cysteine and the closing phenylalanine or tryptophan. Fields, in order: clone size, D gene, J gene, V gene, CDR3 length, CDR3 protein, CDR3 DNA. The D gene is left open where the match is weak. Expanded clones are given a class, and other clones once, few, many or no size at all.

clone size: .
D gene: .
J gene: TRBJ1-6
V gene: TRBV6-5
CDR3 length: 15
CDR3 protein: CASRPGGGGSSPLHF
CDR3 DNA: TGTGCCAGCAGGCCCGGGGGGGGTGGAAGCTCACCCCTCCACTTT

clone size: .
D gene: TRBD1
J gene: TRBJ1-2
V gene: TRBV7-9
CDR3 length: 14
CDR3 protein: CASSSWDRAIGYTF
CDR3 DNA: TGTGCCAGCAGCTCCTGGGACAGGGCCATAGGCTACACCTTC

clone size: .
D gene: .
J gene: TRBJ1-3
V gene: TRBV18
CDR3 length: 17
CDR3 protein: CASSLLTPGQPGNTIYF
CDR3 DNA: TGTGCCAGCTCACTACTAACCCCGGGACAACCTGGAAACACCATATATTTT

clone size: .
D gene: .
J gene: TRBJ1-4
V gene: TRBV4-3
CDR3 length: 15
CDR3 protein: CASSRDRTTNEKLFF
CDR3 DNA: TGCGCCAGCAGCCGAGACAGGACAACTAATGAAAAACTGTTTTTT

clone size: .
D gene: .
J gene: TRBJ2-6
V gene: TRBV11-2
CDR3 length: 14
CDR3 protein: CASSPPGGANVLTF
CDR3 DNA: TGTGCCAGCAGCCCCCCTGGAGGGGCCAACGTCCTGACTTTC

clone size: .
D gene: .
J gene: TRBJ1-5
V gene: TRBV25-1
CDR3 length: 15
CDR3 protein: CASLSRHRSNQPQHF
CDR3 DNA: TGTGCCAGCTTGTCCCGGCACCGAAGCAATCAGCCCCAGCATTTT

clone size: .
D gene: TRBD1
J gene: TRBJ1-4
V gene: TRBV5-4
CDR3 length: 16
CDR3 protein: CASSVGQGARSEKLFF
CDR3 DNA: TGTGCCAGCAGCGTAGGACAGGGGGCGAGGAGTGAAAAACTGTTTTTT

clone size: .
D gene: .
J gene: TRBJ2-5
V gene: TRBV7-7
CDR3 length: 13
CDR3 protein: CASSNWGQETQYF
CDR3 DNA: TGTGCCAGCAGCAATTGGGGCCAAGAGACCCAGTACTTC

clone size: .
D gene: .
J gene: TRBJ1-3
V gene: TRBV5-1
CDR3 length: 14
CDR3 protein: CASSLQSSGNTIYF
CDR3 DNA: TGCGCCAGCAGCTTGCAAAGCTCTGGAAACACCATATATTTT

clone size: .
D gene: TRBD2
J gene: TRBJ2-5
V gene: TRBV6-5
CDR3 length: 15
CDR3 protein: CASLPGTRGGETQYF
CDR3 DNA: TGTGCCAGCCTCCCCGGGACTAGGGGGGGGGAGACCCAGTACTTC

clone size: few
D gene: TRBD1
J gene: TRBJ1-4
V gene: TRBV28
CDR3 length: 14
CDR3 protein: CASSFDRVVEKLFF
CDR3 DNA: TGTGCCAGCAGTTTCGACAGGGTGGTTGAAAAACTGTTTTTT

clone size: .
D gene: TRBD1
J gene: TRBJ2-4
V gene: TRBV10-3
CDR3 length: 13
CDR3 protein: CAISEQGANIQYF
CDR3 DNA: TGTGCCATCAGTGAGCAGGGGGCGAACATTCAGTACTTC

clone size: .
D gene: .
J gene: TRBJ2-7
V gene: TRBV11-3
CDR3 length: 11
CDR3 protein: CASSPSYEQYF
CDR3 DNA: TGTGCCAGCAGCCCCTCATACGAGCAGTACTTC

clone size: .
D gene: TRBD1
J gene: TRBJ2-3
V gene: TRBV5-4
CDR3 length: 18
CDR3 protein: CASSLDRDRGRSTDTQYF
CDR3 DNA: TGTGCCAGCAGCTTGGACCGGGACAGGGGGCGTAGCACAGATACGCAGTATTTT

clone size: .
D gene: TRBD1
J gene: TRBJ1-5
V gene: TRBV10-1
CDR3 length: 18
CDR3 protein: CASSDPGTGGEGNQPQHF
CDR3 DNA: TGCGCCAGCAGTGACCCCGGGACAGGGGGTGAGGGCAATCAGCCCCAGCATTTT

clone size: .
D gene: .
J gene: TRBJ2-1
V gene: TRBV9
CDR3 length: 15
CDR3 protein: CASSVVEGPYNEQFF
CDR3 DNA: TGTGCCAGCAGCGTAGTTGAGGGACCCTACAATGAGCAGTTCTTC

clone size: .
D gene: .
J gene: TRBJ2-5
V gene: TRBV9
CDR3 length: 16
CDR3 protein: CASSVGQGIVQETQYF
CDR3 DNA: TGTGCCAGCAGCGTAGGTCAGGGGATAGTTCAAGAGACCCAGTACTTC

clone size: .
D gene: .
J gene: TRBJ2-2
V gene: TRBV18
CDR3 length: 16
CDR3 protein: CASSPPFGGNTGELFF
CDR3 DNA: TGTGCCAGCTCACCACCGTTCGGGGGGAACACCGGGGAGCTGTTTTTT

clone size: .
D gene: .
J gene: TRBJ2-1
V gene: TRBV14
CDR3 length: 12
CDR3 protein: CASSQVLSKQFF
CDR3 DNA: TGTGCCAGCAGCCAAGTTCTTTCAAAGCAGTTCTTC

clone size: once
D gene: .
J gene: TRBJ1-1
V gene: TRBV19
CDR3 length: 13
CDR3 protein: CASSIRSEAEAFF
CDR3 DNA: TGTGCCAGTAGTATTAGATCGGAGGCTGAAGCTTTCTTT

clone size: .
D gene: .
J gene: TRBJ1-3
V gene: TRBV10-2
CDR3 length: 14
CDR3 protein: CASSESGARNTIYF
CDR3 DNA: TGCGCCAGCAGTGAGTCGGGGGCACGGAACACCATATATTTT

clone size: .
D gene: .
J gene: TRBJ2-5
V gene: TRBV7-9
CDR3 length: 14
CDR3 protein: CASSLVAYQETQYF
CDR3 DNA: TGTGCCAGCAGCTTAGTAGCCTATCAAGAGACCCAGTACTTC

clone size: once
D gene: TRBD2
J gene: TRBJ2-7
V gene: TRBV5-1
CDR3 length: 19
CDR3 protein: CASSRASGSATSSSYEQYF
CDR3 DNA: TGCGCCAGCAGCCGCGCTAGCGGGTCTGCTACCTCCAGCTCCTACGAGCAGTACTTC